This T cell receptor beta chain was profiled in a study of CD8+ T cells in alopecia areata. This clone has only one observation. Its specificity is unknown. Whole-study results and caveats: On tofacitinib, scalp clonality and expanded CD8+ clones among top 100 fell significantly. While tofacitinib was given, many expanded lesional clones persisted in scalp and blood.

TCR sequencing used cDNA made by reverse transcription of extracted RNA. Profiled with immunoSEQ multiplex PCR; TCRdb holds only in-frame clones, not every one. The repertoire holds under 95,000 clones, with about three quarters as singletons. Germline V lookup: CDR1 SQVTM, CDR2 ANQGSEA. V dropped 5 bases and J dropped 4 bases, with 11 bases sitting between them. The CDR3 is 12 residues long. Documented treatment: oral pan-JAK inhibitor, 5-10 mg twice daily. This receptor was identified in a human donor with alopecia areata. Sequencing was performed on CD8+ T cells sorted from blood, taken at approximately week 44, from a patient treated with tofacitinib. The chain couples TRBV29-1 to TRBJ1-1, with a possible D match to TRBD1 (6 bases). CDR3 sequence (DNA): TGCAGCGTTCTTACAGGGACCACTGAAGCTTTCTTT. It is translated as CSVLTGTTEAFF.